One and the same sample provided the 31 T cell receptor beta chains below, sequenced in a study of blood T cell repertoires in COVID-19. Only in-frame clones appear in the TCRdb table, and some are missing; sequencing was by immunoSEQ multiplex PCR. In the table there are under 300,000 clones, 83% of which are singletons. Sequencing was done on a sample of peripheral blood. The receptors here all came from a woman between 50 and 59 years old who had recovered from COVID-19.

In nucleotides, the CDR3 is TGTGCCAGCAGTTTAGCGACAGGGGGCAATCAGCCCCAGCATTTT. It codes for CASSLATGGNQPQHF. The J gene is TRBJ1-5, the V gene TRBV28; 8 bases match TRBD1. The CDR3 sequence is 15 residues long. CDR1 is MDHEN, CDR2 SYDVKM, per germline. V lost 2 bases, J lost 2 bases, and 2 bases stayed unmatched.

V is TRBV3-1 (or the pseudogene TRBV3-2) and J is TRBJ1-2, with D perhaps matching TRBD1 (6 bases). Germline V lookup: CDR1 LGHDT, CDR2 YNNKEL (reference sequence). The CDR3 consists of 17 residues. V shed 1 base and J shed 5 bases, with 20 bases lying between them. The CDR3 coding sequence is TGTGCCAGCAGCCAAGGCCGACTGGACAGCAAGCTTTATGGCTACACCTTC. This sequence encodes CASSQGRLDSKLYGYTF.

The gene calls are TRBV18 and TRBJ2-1; 9 bases map to TRBD2. The V gene end was trimmed by 1 base and the J gene end by 9 bases; junction bases not matched to a gene: 7. This CDR3 is built from 15 residues. In germline, CDR1 is KGHSH, CDR2 LQKENI. DNA for the CDR3: TGTGCCAGCTCACCACTAGGTCTAGCGGGGAGTGAGCAGTTCTTC. Translating it yields CASSPLGLAGSEQFF.

The V and J genes are TRBV15 and TRBJ2-7; TRBD2 matches 8 bases. CDR3 length: 16 residues. V dropped 1 base and J dropped 6; count of bases not matched to a gene: 11. From germline, CDR1 is LNHNV and CDR2 YYDKDF (reference sequence). The DNA for the CDR3 is TGTGCCACCAGCAGAGCCGGGACTAGGATGGAATCCGAGCAGTACTTC. Translation gives CATSRAGTRMESEQYF.

The chain's CDR3 is CASSLSPGSEQFF. CDR3 nucleotides: TGTGCCAGCAGCTTATCGCCAGGAAGTGAGCAGTTCTTC. This sequence joins TRBV7-7 and TRBJ2-1, with D unclear. Trimming cost V 2 bases and J 9 bases, with 11 bases left between them. The germline V gene encodes CDR1 SSHAT and CDR2 FNYEAQ (reference sequence). There are 13 residues in the CDR3.

The rearrangement joins TRBV13 to TRBJ2-7; 9 positions agree with TRBD1. There are 13 residues in the CDR3. Trimming took 4 bases from V and 5 from J; bases not matched to a gene: 3. Germline CDR1 and CDR2: PRHDT and FYEKMQ (reference sequence). The CDR3, as DNA: TGTGCCAGCAGCTCCAGGACAGGGGACGAGCAGTACTTC. Protein: CASSSRTGDEQYF.

This clone showed up just once. The genes are TRBV19 and TRBJ2-3; D call uncertain. The CDR3 consists of 11 residues. Per the germline V gene, CDR1 is LNHDA and CDR2 is SQIVND (reference sequence). V was cut by 3 bases and J by 6 bases, with 4 bases left in between. CDR3 bases: TGTGCCAGTAGTATTTCGGATACGCAGTATTTT. It specifies CASSISDTQYF.

This clone came up once. J is TRBJ1-5 and V is TRBV7-2, with D possibly TRBD1 on 5 matching bases. V was trimmed by 5 bases and J by 6 bases, leaving 11 bases between them. Germline CDR1 SGHTA, CDR2 FQGNSA. The CDR3 covers 13 residues. CDR3 residues: CASSPDIAQPQHF. DNA for the CDR3: TGTGCCAGCAGCCCGGACATTGCTCAGCCCCAGCATTTT. The variable domain in full, completed from reference TRBV7-2 and TRBJ1-5, reads GAGVSQSPSNKVTEKGKDVELRCDPISGHTALYWYRQSLGQGLEFLIYFQGNSAPDKSGLPSDRFSAERTGGSVSTLTIQRTQQEDSAVYLCASSPDIAQPQHFGDGTRLSIL.

The genes are TRBV5-1 and TRBJ1-4, with 8 bases that match TRBD1. Trimming removed 0 bases from V and 4 bases from J; junction bases left unmatched: 8. The CDR3 totals 17 residues. The germline gives CDR1 SGHRS, CDR2 YFSETQ. CDR3 in amino acids: CASSLGGQAKLNEKLFF. Here the CDR3 DNA reads TGCGCCAGCAGCTTGGGGGGACAGGCGAAACTTAATGAAAAACTGTTTTTT.

With respect to this clone: Distinct nucleotide sequences in the sample also encode this CDR3. The V gene is TRBV24-1, the J gene TRBJ2-3; 7 bases match TRBD1. The CDR3 extends over 13 amino acids. In germline, CDR1 is KGHDR, CDR2 SFDVKD. The V gene end was trimmed by 9 bases and the J gene end by 2 bases; junction bases not matched to a gene: 4. Here the CDR3 DNA reads TGTGCCACCTCGGGACAGAACACAGATACGCAGTATTTT. It translates to CATSGQNTDTQYF.

V and J are TRBV10-3 and TRBJ2-3, with TRBD1 matching over 10 bases. The germline V gene encodes CDR1 ENHRY and CDR2 SYGVKD. The V and J ends lost 3 bases and 4 bases, in that order; junction bases with no gene match: 10. CDR3 length: 17 amino acids. The CDR3 protein is CAISEYRGQGSADTQYF. The CDR3 region has the DNA TGTGCCATCAGTGAATACCGGGGACAGGGGTCCGCAGATACGCAGTATTTT.

V is TRBV7-9 and J is TRBJ2-1; 13 nucleotides align to TRBD2. The V and J ends lost 2 bases and 6 bases, in that order; junction bases with no gene match: 4. Germline values: CDR1 SEHNR, CDR2 FQNEAQ (reference sequence). The CDR3 covers 16 residues. CDR3 amino acids: CASSLRTSGGLNEQFF. CDR3 bases: TGTGCCAGCAGCTTACGGACTAGCGGGGGTCTCAATGAGCAGTTCTTC.

This rearrangement joins TRBV10-3 to TRBJ2-2; D is perhaps TRBD1 (5 bases). Germline V lookup: CDR1 ENHRY, CDR2 SYGVKD. The CDR3 extends over 13 amino acids. Trimming shortened V by 10 bases and J by 0 bases, and 9 bases separated the two germline ends. The chain's CDR3 is CATRQTNTGELFF. The CDR3 DNA reads TGTGCCACGAGACAGACGAACACCGGGGAGCTGTTTTTT.

This sequence joins TRBV5-4 and TRBJ2-7; 10 nucleotides match TRBD1. CDR3 size: 14 residues. Looked up from germline, CDR1 is SGHNT and CDR2 is YYREEE (reference sequence). J lost 2 bases, V lost 5 bases, and 4 bases had no gene match. The chain's CDR3 is CASRSGTGAYEQYF. The CDR3 DNA reads as TGTGCCAGCAGGTCCGGGACAGGGGCCTACGAGCAGTACTTC.

Only a few counts were recorded for this clone. The rearrangement uses TRBV6-5 and TRBJ1-1, with TRBD1 matching 7 bases. Per germline, CDR1 MNHEY and CDR2 SVGAGI. Trimming removed 2 bases from V and 5 bases from J; junction bases left unmatched: 5. CDR3 length equals 14 residues. The CDR3 reads CASSYGQVATEAFF. The CDR3 region has the DNA TGTGCCAGCAGTTACGGACAGGTGGCAACTGAAGCTTTCTTT.

V is TRBV24-1 and J is TRBJ2-2; D is ambiguous. Deletions cut 0 bases from V and 0 bases from J, with 7 bases between. Germline V CDR1 and CDR2: KGHDR, SFDVKD. This CDR3 region has 16 residues. The CDR3 DNA follows: TGTGCCACCAGTGATTTGGGCACAACGAACACCGGGGAGCTGTTTTTT. This translates into CATSDLGTTNTGELFF.

The rearrangement uses TRBV12-3 or TRBV12-4 and TRBJ1-5; 8 bases fit TRBD1. The V segment lost 8 bases and the J segment 5 bases; nucleotides outside the gene matches: 5. This CDR3 region has 13 residues. The chain's CDR3 is CASEGTGDQPQHF. DNA of the CDR3: TGTGCCAGCGAGGGGACAGGTGATCAGCCCCAGCATTTT.

In its sample, this clone was seen a few times. The chain recombines TRBV7-2 with TRBJ2-5; tentative D call: TRBD1 (5 bases). Germline lookup yields CDR1 SGHTA and CDR2 FQGNSA. There are 15 residues in the CDR3. Trimming stripped 2 bases from V and 5 bases from J, with 15 bases between. Here the CDR3 reads CASSLWPQGGETQYF. Here the CDR3 DNA reads TGTGCCAGCAGCTTATGGCCTCAGGGTGGGGAGACCCAGTACTTC.

Remarks on this clone: One end of the junction fails to match germline, which may point to a read error. This chain joins TRBV9 and TRBJ2-1; the D is unclear. CDR3 size: 12 residues. Germline loops: CDR1 SGDLS, CDR2 YYNGEE. As DNA, the CDR3 is TGTGCCAGCAGCGTAGGCCTCGACTCCCCTCTCTTC. It is translated as CASSVGLDSPLF.

J is TRBJ1-5 and V is TRBV19, with D perhaps TRBD1 (5 bases). The CDR3 consists of 17 residues. The germline V gene encodes CDR1 LNHDA and CDR2 SQIVND (reference sequence). Trimming cost V 1 base and J 0 bases, with 13 bases left between them. The CDR3 coding sequence is TGTGCCAGTAGTATAGTACGCAGGGTCTATAGCAATCAGCCCCAGCATTTT. This codes for CASSIVRRVYSNQPQHF.

V usage is TRBV19 and J usage is TRBJ1-5; 9 bases match TRBD1. In germline, CDR1 is LNHDA, CDR2 SQIVND (reference sequence). The CDR3 consists of 16 residues. V lost 6 bases and J lost 10; bases outside the gene matches: 16. The CDR3: CASRRPGQGVFGPQHF. CDR3 sequence (DNA): TGTGCCAGTAGAAGACCGGGACAGGGAGTTTTCGGCCCCCAGCATTTT.

The V and J genes are TRBV7-9 and TRBJ2-7; 10 bases are shared with TRBD1. The CDR3 sequence is 13 residues long. V was clipped by 10 bases and J by 4 bases; unmatched bases: 7. CDR1 is SEHNR, CDR2 FQNEAQ, per germline (reference sequence). The DNA of the CDR3 is TGTGCCACACGACAGGGGGCTGGGTACGAGCAGTACTTC. Translated: CATRQGAGYEQYF.

The gene calls are TRBV7-3 and TRBJ2-7; 8 bases map to TRBD2. V was pared by 1 base and J by 5 bases, with 7 bases of the junction left unmatched. The V gene's germline CDR1 is SGHTA and CDR2 FQGTGA. This CDR3 spans 15 amino acids. As DNA, the CDR3 is TGTGCCAGCAGCTTAAGTCGGGAGGGCGAGCACGAGCAGTACTTC. Translation gives CASSLSREGEHEQYF.

V and J are TRBV11-1 and TRBJ1-2, with a possible D match to TRBD1 (6 bases). There are 13 residues in the CDR3. CDR1 is SGHAT, CDR2 FQDESV, per germline (reference sequence). V was cut by 5 bases and J by 6 bases, with 13 bases left in between. The CDR3 DNA reads TGTGCCAGCAGCCAACAGGGTTTGGATGGCTACACCTTC. Encoded protein: CASSQQGLDGYTF.

This clone was counted only a few times. V is TRBV19 and J is TRBJ1-1; 7 bases are shared with TRBD1. From germline, CDR1 is LNHDA and CDR2 SQIVND (reference sequence). V was pared by 4 bases and J by 6 bases, with 8 bases of the junction left unmatched. The CDR3 runs to 14 residues. The CDR3 region has the DNA TGTGCCAGTAGTACCCAACAGGGGTGGTCTGAAGCTTTCTTT. Translating gives CASSTQQGWSEAFF.

The chain recombines TRBV7-9 with TRBJ1-1; 10 nucleotides agree with TRBD1. After removal of 5 bases from V and 0 bases from J, the junction contained 3 bases not matched to a gene. The length of the CDR3 is 15 residues. Germline loops: CDR1 SEHNR, CDR2 FQNEAQ (reference sequence). In DNA, the CDR3 is TGTGCCAGCAGCCCGGACAGGGGGGTGAACACTGAAGCTTTCTTT. Translated, it gives CASSPDRGVNTEAFF.

This clone came up a few times. Other DNA sequences in this specimen translate into the identical CDR3. CDR3 coding DNA: TGTGCCAGCAGCTTTGGGCGGGCCTCCTACGAGCAGTACTTC. Protein: CASSFGRASYEQYF. The chain employs TRBV7-2 and TRBJ2-7, with D maybe TRBD2 (5 bases). V dropped 3 bases and J dropped 0 bases, with 9 bases sitting between them. The CDR3 runs 14 residues. Germline values: CDR1 SGHTA, CDR2 FQGNSA.

This clone was detected once. This chain connects TRBV7-6 to TRBJ2-2; 10 nucleotides align to TRBD2. CDR1 and CDR2 from the germline V gene are SGHVS and FNYEAQ. The CDR3 totals 17 residues. J gave up 6 bases and V 5 bases, and 12 bases lay outside the gene matches. The CDR3 spells CASSPSSSGSIAGELFF. CDR3 bases: TGTGCCAGCAGCCCGTCGTCTAGCGGGAGTATCGCCGGGGAGCTGTTTTTT.

V is TRBV6-4 and J is TRBJ1-2; D is possibly TRBD1 (5 bases). V lost 7 bases to trimming and J lost 6 bases, with 12 bases between them. The CDR3 is 12 residues long. CDR1 MRHNA and CDR2 SNTAGT come from the germline V gene. CDR3 DNA sequence: TGTGCCAGCACCGTAGGGGAGGATGGCTACACCTTC. Its protein product is CASTVGEDGYTF.

This chain links TRBV5-4 with TRBJ2-7; weak D call: TRBD2 (5 bases). Trimming took off 4 bases at V and 2 bases at J, with 16 bases between the two ends. There are 15 residues in the CDR3. Looked up from germline, CDR1 is SGHNT and CDR2 is YYREEE (reference sequence). The CDR3: CASSPGLDFAYEQYF. The CDR3 DNA sequence: TGTGCCAGCAGCCCCGGGTTGGACTTCGCCTACGAGCAGTACTTC.

J is TRBJ2-5 and V is TRBV5-1, with TRBD2 identical over 9 bases. V shed 2 bases, J shed 1 base, and the junction held 6 bases outside the gene matches. The CDR3 length is 16 residues. CDR1 is SGHRS and CDR2 is YFSETQ in the germline V gene. This CDR3 reads CASSFLAGATQETQYF. The DNA of the CDR3 is TGCGCCAGCAGCTTCTTAGCGGGGGCTACCCAAGAGACCCAGTACTTC.